This record concerns one T cell receptor beta chain sequence. This specimen belongs to a study of blood T cell repertoires in COVID-19. Study as a whole: Donors in the United States, Italy and Spain gave samples during acute or convalescent COVID-19. Nucleic acid was either cDNA or gDNA, and it came from T cells, B-cell-depleted T cells, or PBMCs.

Using immunoSEQ multiplex PCR, the repertoire was profiled, and TCRdb retains in-frame clones only, with some absent. The table shows under 500,000 clones, with around 90% occurring only once. The length of the CDR3 is 13 residues. The germline V gene has CDR1 LGHDT and CDR2 YNNKEL (reference sequence). V was clipped by 0 bases and J by 9 bases, with 11 bases between them. The study recruited people aged about 18 to 89 years across about two dozen US areas. The sequence was collected from a woman aged 18-29 years with acute COVID-19. The chain has TRBV3-1 (or the pseudogene TRBV3-2) and TRBJ1-1, with unresolved D. Sequencing was carried out using PBMCs or T cells enriched from blood (not recorded which). The CDR3 region has the DNA TGTGCCAGCAGCCAAGATTCCGGGATTAAAGCTTTCTTT. Encoded protein: CASSQDSGIKAFF.